Following are 12 T cell receptor beta chains from one sample sequenced in a study of CD8+ T cells in alopecia areata. Investigators isolated RNA and reverse transcribed it into cDNA to act as the sequencing template. The protocol was immunoSEQ multiplex PCR, while the TCRdb copy is restricted to in-frame clones and leaves out a portion. The sample carries 150,000 or so clones, 65% recorded once. The treatment here: oral pan-JAK inhibitor, 5-10 mg twice daily. The source material was CD4+ T cells sorted from blood, sampled at week 4, from a patient treated with tofacitinib. These receptors all stem from a human donor with alopecia areata.

This clone was found a few times. One junction end does not reproduce the germline sequence, and a read error may be involved. The genes are TRBV29-1 and TRBJ1-1; the D gene is possibly TRBD1 (5 bases). The germline gives CDR1 SQVTM, CDR2 ANQGSEA. The CDR3 totals 11 residues. The CDR3 here is CSVQDGRGAFF. CDR3 DNA: TGCAGCGTTCAAGATGGGAGGGGAGCTTTCTTT.

Here the CDR3 reads CASSPSLETQYF. In DNA, the CDR3 is TGTGCCAGCAGCCCATCCCTAGAGACCCAGTACTTC. The chain employs TRBV7-8 and TRBJ2-5; D remains ambiguous. Germline-derived CDR1 and CDR2 are SGHVS and FQNEAQ. The CDR3 extends over 12 amino acids. Deletions cut 5 bases from V and 4 bases from J, with 8 bases between.

This clone was detected a few times. The CDR3 spells CASSRSGSTNEKLFF. CDR3 nucleotide sequence: TGTGCCAGCAGCCGGAGTGGGTCTACTAATGAAAAACTGTTTTTT. The V call is TRBV7-9, the J call TRBJ1-4; D is unclear. The germline V and J ends were trimmed by 5 bases and 2 bases, with 12 bases remaining between them. CDR1 is SEHNR and CDR2 is FQNEAQ in the germline V gene (reference sequence). The CDR3 runs 15 residues.

The chain carries TRBV30 and TRBJ1-1, with 7 bases matching TRBD1. Germline V lookup: CDR1 GTSNPN, CDR2 SVGIG (reference sequence). This CDR3 comprises 14 residues. The J segment lost 4 bases and the V segment lost 3 bases, leaving 8 bases of the junction unmatched. The CDR3 sequence is CAWSLQGGVTEAFF. The CDR3 DNA sequence: TGTGCCTGGAGCCTCCAGGGGGGGGTCACTGAAGCTTTCTTT.

This chain connects TRBV9 to TRBJ1-2; the D gene is possibly TRBD1 (5 bases). CDR3 length: 15 amino acids. CDR1 is SGDLS, CDR2 YYNGEE, per germline. V was cut by 4 bases and J by 0 bases, with 13 bases left in between. DNA for the CDR3: TGTGCCAGCAGCCCAACGACAGATTCTAACTATGGCTACACCTTC. It translates to CASSPTTDSNYGYTF.

The gene calls are TRBV5-1 and TRBJ1-2, with a possible D match to TRBD1 (6 bases). CDR3 length: 17 amino acids. Trimming removed 5 bases at V and 9 bases at J, with 29 bases between. CDR1 is SGHRS and CDR2 is YFSETQ in the germline V gene. The CDR3 is CASSYSPPGTGGISYTF. The CDR3 nucleotides read TGCGCCAGCAGTTATAGTCCTCCCGGGACGGGGGGCATCAGCTACACCTTC.

The chain recombines TRBV6-5 with TRBJ1-5; D call uncertain. CDR1 is MNHEY, CDR2 SVGAGI, per germline. V lost 4 bases and J 5 bases, leaving 12 bases between the germline ends. The CDR3 covers 14 residues. The CDR3 region has the DNA TGTGCCAGCAGTTCCCTCGCAGGCGATCAGCCCCAGCATTTT. This sequence encodes CASSSLAGDQPQHF.

The chain links TRBV29-1 to TRBJ2-3; 8 nucleotides line up with TRBD1. J gave up 5 bases and V 3 bases, and 4 bases lay outside the gene matches. CDR1 and CDR2 from the germline V gene are SQVTM and ANQGSEA. CDR3 length: 13 residues. The CDR3 DNA reads as TGCAGCGTTGACAGGGGGCTGGGAGATACGCAGTATTTT. This translates into CSVDRGLGDTQYF.

This clone was seen only a few times. This sequence joins TRBV7-8 and TRBJ2-5; unclear D gene. Germline V lookup: CDR1 SGHVS, CDR2 FQNEAQ. This CDR3 spans 11 amino acids. With 3 bases removed from V and 3 bases from J, the gap between germline ends came to 2 bases. CDR3 protein: CASSFKETQYF. CDR3 nucleotide sequence: TGTGCCAGCAGCTTCAAAGAGACCCAGTACTTC.

This clone was seen only a few times. The chain links TRBV30 to TRBJ2-7, with a possible D match to TRBD1 (5 bases). This CDR3 region has 12 residues. CDR1 and CDR2 (germline): GTSNPN, SVGIG (reference sequence). Trimming cost V 3 bases and J 3 bases, with 9 bases left between them. CDR3 DNA sequence: TGTGCCTGGAGCCACAGGAACTACGAGCAGTACTTC. Residues: CAWSHRNYEQYF.

This clone was picked up a small number of times. This sequence joins TRBV5-1 and TRBJ2-1; 10 bases fit TRBD1. The CDR3 is 14 residues long. With V trimmed by 3 bases and J by 3 bases, 0 bases remained unmatched. Germline V gene sequence: CDR1 SGHRS, CDR2 YFSETQ. CDR3 bases: TGCGCCAGCAGCTGGGACAGGGGCTACAATGAGCAGTTCTTC. Its protein is CASSWDRGYNEQFF. The whole variable domain, filled in from reference TRBV5-1 and TRBJ2-1, reads KAGVTQTPRYLIKTRGQQVTLSCSPISGHRSVSWYQQTPGQGLQFLFEYFSETQRNKGNFPGRFSGRQFSNSRSEMNVSTLELGDSALYLCASSWDRGYNEQFFGPGTRLTVL.

This clone was counted once. V usage is TRBV5-6 and J usage is TRBJ1-1; no clear D gene. Germline V gives CDR1 SGHDT, CDR2 YYEEEE. The CDR3 runs 12 residues. The germline V and J ends were trimmed by 0 bases and 7 bases, with 7 bases remaining between them. CDR3 nucleotide sequence: TGTGCCAGCAGCTTGGGGACGGTTGAAGCTTTCTTT. Protein: CASSLGTVEAFF.